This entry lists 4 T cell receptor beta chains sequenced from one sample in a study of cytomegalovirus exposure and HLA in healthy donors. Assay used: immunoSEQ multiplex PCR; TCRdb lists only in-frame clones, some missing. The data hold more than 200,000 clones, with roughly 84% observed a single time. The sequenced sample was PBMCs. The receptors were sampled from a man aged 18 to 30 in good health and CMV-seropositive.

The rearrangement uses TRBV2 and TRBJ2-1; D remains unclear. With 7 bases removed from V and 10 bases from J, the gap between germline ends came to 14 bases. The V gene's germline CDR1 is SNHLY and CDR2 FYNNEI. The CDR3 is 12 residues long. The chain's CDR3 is CASTTTVLEQFF. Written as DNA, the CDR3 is TGTGCCAGCACCACCACCGTTTTGGAGCAGTTCTTC.

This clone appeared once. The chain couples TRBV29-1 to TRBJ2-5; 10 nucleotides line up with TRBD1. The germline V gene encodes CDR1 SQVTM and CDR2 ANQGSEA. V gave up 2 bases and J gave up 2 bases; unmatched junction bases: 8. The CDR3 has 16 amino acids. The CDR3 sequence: CSVETRDRGWQETQYF. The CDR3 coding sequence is TGCAGCGTTGAAACCCGGGACAGGGGTTGGCAAGAGACCCAGTACTTC.

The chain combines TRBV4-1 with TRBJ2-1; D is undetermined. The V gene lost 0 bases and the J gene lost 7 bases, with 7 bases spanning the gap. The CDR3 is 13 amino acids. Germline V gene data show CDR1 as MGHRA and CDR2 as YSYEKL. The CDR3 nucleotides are TGCGCCAGCAGCCAAGAAACTTGGAATGAGCAGTTCTTC. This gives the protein CASSQETWNEQFF.

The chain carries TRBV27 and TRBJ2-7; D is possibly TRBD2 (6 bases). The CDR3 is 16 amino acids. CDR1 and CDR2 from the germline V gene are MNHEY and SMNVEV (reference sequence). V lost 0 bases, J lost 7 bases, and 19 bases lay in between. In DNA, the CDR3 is TGTGCCAGCAGTTTATCCCCCGGGAGCGGAAGTGGGGAGCAGTACTTC. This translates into CASSLSPGSGSGEQYF.